Listed here are 2 T cell receptor beta chains from one sample, sequenced in a study of CD8 T cells in ankylosing spondylitis. TCRdb re-called the 5' RACE reads through MiXCR, storing one row per CDR3 protein. The sample records tens of thousands of distinct CDR3 sequences, around 6.5% being singletons. Sequencing was performed on synovial fluid, either unsorted or a sorted T cell fraction (not recorded which). The receptors stem from a male donor with ankylosing spondylitis.

This chain uses TRBV5-1 with TRBJ1-1; D is uncertain. The CDR3 is 14 residues long. The germline V gene encodes CDR1 SGHRS and CDR2 YFSETQ. Trimming left V 3 bases short and J 0 bases short, with 9 bases between. CDR3 residues: CASSYKQLNTEAFF. In DNA, the CDR3 is TGCGCCAGCAGCTACAAGCAGTTGAACACTGAAGCTTTCTTT. Based on the CDR3 plus reference TRBV5-1 and TRBJ1-1, the full variable domain is KAGVTQTPRYLIKTRGQQVTLSCSPISGHRSVSWYQQTPGQGLQFLFEYFSETQRNKGNFPGRFSGRQFSNSRSEMNVSTLELGDSALYLCASSYKQLNTEAFFGQGTRLTVV.

This clonotype was observed at least ten times. The chain combines TRBV12-3 or TRBV12-4 with TRBJ2-2; the match to TRBD2 covers 8 bases. CDR3 length: 15 amino acids. The V gene end was trimmed by 5 bases and the J gene end by 3 bases; junction bases not matched to a gene: 5. The CDR3 loop reads CASSLGTRDTGELFF. CDR3 DNA: TGTGCCAGCAGTCTGGGGACTAGAGACACCGGGGAGCTGTTTTTT.